The 25 T cell receptor beta chains given below trace back to one sample, sequenced in a study of T cells in Graves' hyperthyroidism and ophthalmopathy. Regions amplified from RNA transcripts were the TCR beta CDR3 regions. The primer set for the first-round RT-PCR of the TCR CDR3 was HTBI. Each CDR3 protein is one row after TCRdb ran MiXCR on the multiplex PCR reads. The sample lists roughly 200,000 distinct CDR3 sequences, around 17% occurring once. The sample taken for sequencing was blood. The receptors shown here come from a man in his forties or fifties with Graves' hyperthyroidism.

This clonotype was found a few times. The chain has TRBV7-3 and TRBJ2-4; TRBD1 matches 10 bases. V lost 5 bases, J lost 9 bases, and 7 bases stayed unmatched. The CDR3 covers 14 residues. Germline CDR1 and CDR2: SGHTA and FQGTGA. The CDR3 region has the DNA TGTGCCAGCAGCCAGACAGGGGGCGAAAGCATTCAGTACTTC. It encodes CASSQTGGESIQYF.

The table lists this clonotype with a few counts. V and J are TRBV9 and TRBJ1-1; D is perhaps TRBD1 (6 bases). Between the trimmed V and J ends, which lost 3 bases and 4 bases, there was a span of 16 bases. Germline CDR1 is SGDLS and CDR2 is YYNGEE. The CDR3 spans 15 residues. This CDR3 is CASSAGTTGPTEAFF. CDR3 sequence (DNA): TGTGCCAGCAGCGCAGGGACAACGGGCCCCACTGAAGCTTTCTTT.

This clonotype was counted many times. The chain carries TRBV18 and TRBJ2-5; TRBD2 might be the D (6 bases). Trimming took 3 bases from V and 5 from J, leaving 16 bases between them. Germline lookup yields CDR1 KGHSH and CDR2 LQKENI. The CDR3 runs to 15 residues. The CDR3 spells CASSPPGLPRETQYF. The CDR3 DNA reads as TGTGCCAGCTCACCCCCGGGACTTCCTCGGGAGACCCAGTACTTC.

V is TRBV7-3 and J is TRBJ2-7; 12 positions match TRBD2. The CDR3 is 15 amino acids. Germline CDR1 is SGHTA and CDR2 is FQGTGA. V shed 5 bases, J shed 2 bases, and the junction held 4 bases outside the gene matches. The CDR3 is CASSRLAGVPYEQYF. CDR3 nucleotides: TGTGCCAGCAGCCGACTAGCGGGGGTCCCCTACGAGCAGTACTTC.

This clonotype was counted many times. The chain has TRBV5-1 and TRBJ2-7; D unresolved. Germline-derived CDR1 and CDR2 are SGHRS and YFSETQ. Trimming took 3 bases from V and 3 from J, leaving 10 bases between them. The CDR3 extends over 13 amino acids. The CDR3 DNA reads as TGCGCCAGCAGCTCGTCACCGAACTACGAGCAGTACTTC. Protein: CASSSSPNYEQYF.

This clonotype was detected only a few times. The rearrangement joins TRBV29-1 to TRBJ2-7; D may be TRBD2 (5 bases). The CDR3 sequence is 12 residues long. The germline V gene has CDR1 SQVTM and CDR2 ANQGSEA. Trimming took off 5 bases at V and 0 bases at J, with 8 bases between the two ends. CDR3 sequence: CSVLGDSYEQYF. CDR3 sequence (DNA): TGCAGCGTTCTCGGGGACTCCTACGAGCAGTACTTC.

The chain joins TRBV6-1 to TRBJ2-5; TRBD2 is a possible D gene (6 bases). This CDR3 region has 13 residues. The V end lost 2 bases, the J end lost 6 bases, and 10 bases lay between the germline ends. CDR1 MNHNS and CDR2 SASEGT come from the germline V gene. The CDR3 region is CASSESGGKTQYF. CDR3 coding DNA: TGTGCCAGCAGTGAATCCGGCGGGAAGACCCAGTACTTC.

This sequence joins TRBV7-9 and TRBJ1-3, with a tentative D call TRBD1 (5 bases). Germline CDR1 SEHNR, CDR2 FQNEAQ (reference sequence). The CDR3 is 17 amino acids. The V end was cut by 5 bases, the J end by 0 bases, with 17 bases between. This CDR3 is CASSLFPKGSSGNTIYF. Here the CDR3 DNA reads TGTGCCAGCAGCCTCTTCCCAAAGGGGTCCTCTGGAAACACCATATATTTT.

The table lists this clonotype with many counts. The chain recombines TRBV7-2 with TRBJ2-2; 7 nucleotides match TRBD2. Germline V gene lookup returns CDR1 SGHTA and CDR2 FQGNSA. CDR3 length equals 15 residues. With 4 bases clipped from V and 6 bases from J, the junction kept 8 bases outside the gene matches. This CDR3 is CASSSSFSGSGELFF. In nucleotides, the CDR3 is TGTGCCAGCAGCTCGAGCTTTAGCGGGTCCGGGGAGCTGTTTTTT.

This clonotype was counted between two and nine times. The chain carries TRBV5-1 and TRBJ1-2, with 8 bases identical to TRBD1. The CDR3 spans 15 residues. V was clipped by 4 bases and J by 0 bases; unmatched bases: 5. Germline assignment: CDR1 SGHRS and CDR2 YFSETQ. CDR3 DNA sequence: TGCGCCAGCAGCCCCGAACAGGGGGCTAACTATGGCTACACCTTC. It translates to CASSPEQGANYGYTF.

The CDR3 nucleotides read TGTGCCAGCAGTAAATGGACTAGCGGGGGGTTCACAGATACGCAGTATTTT. Protein sequence: CASSKWTSGGFTDTQYF. The chain employs TRBV7-9 and TRBJ2-3; 14 bases align to TRBD2. Trimming removed 6 bases from V and 2 bases from J; junction bases left unmatched: 7. Looked up from germline, CDR1 is SEHNR and CDR2 is FQNEAQ (reference sequence). The CDR3 extends over 17 amino acids.

This rearrangement joins TRBV20-1 to TRBJ2-7; TRBD2 might be the D (7 bases). The germline V and J ends were trimmed by 6 bases and 6 bases, with 21 bases remaining between them. CDR3 length: 14 amino acids. CDR1 DFQATT and CDR2 SNEGSKA come from the germline V gene (reference sequence). The CDR3 region has the DNA TGCAGTGCCCGACCCGGGGGGCGCATTTTCGAGCAGTACTTC. This sequence encodes CSARPGGRIFEQYF.

The chain links TRBV7-2 to TRBJ2-5, with a weak D call TRBD1 (5 bases). This CDR3 contains 13 residues. Between the trimmed V and J ends, which lost 5 bases and 6 bases, there was a span of 13 bases. CDR1 is SGHTA and CDR2 is FQGNSA in the germline V gene. CDR3 amino acids: CASSQDRLKTQYF. In DNA form, the CDR3 reads TGTGCCAGCAGCCAAGACAGACTTAAGACCCAGTACTTC.

This rearrangement joins TRBV18 to TRBJ2-7; perhaps TRBD1 as D (6 bases). Deletions cut 6 bases from V and 6 bases from J, with 18 bases between. Germline V gives CDR1 KGHSH, CDR2 LQKENI. This CDR3 contains 14 residues. The CDR3 loop is CASSPNRDLLEQYF. The CDR3 DNA follows: TGTGCCAGCTCTCCGAACAGGGATCTGCTCGAGCAGTACTTC.

This clonotype was picked up a small number of times. The V call is TRBV20-1, the J call TRBJ1-3; D is uncertain. Germline V gives CDR1 DFQATT, CDR2 SNEGSKA (reference sequence). This CDR3 has 15 amino acids. V lost 1 base and J 4 bases, leaving 14 bases between the germline ends. CDR3: CSARVMTSPGNTIYF. CDR3 DNA: TGCAGTGCTAGAGTTATGACAAGCCCAGGAAACACCATATATTTT.

The gene calls are TRBV19 and TRBJ2-2, with a tentative D call TRBD2 (6 bases). The CDR3 sequence is 15 residues long. Trimming pared 7 bases from V and 4 bases from J, leaving 16 bases between. CDR1 is LNHDA and CDR2 is SQIVND in the germline V gene (reference sequence). CDR3 sequence reads: CASNMRTEGTGELFF. The CDR3 coding sequence is TGTGCCAGTAATATGAGGACGGAGGGCACCGGGGAGCTGTTTTTT. The variable domain in full, completed from reference TRBV19 and TRBJ2-2, reads DGGITQSPKYLFRKEGQNVTLSCEQNLNHDAMYWYRQDPGQGLRLIYYSQIVNDFQKGDIAEGYSVSREKKESFPLTVTSAQKNPTAFYLCASNMRTEGTGELFFGEGSRLTVL.

The chain links TRBV19 to TRBJ2-4; TRBD1 matches at 8 bases. Germline V lookup: CDR1 LNHDA, CDR2 SQIVND (reference sequence). The CDR3 extends over 16 amino acids. V lost 2 bases, J lost 7 bases, and 10 bases stayed unmatched. CDR3 residues: CASSIIGTGSRNIQYF. The CDR3 DNA is TGTGCCAGTAGTATAATTGGGACAGGTAGCCGGAACATTCAGTACTTC.

This clonotype was observed at least ten times. The V and J genes are TRBV4-3 and TRBJ2-3, with D perhaps TRBD1 (7 bases). Germline loops: CDR1 LGHNA, CDR2 YSLEER. CDR3 length: 17 amino acids. Trimming removed 0 bases at V and 3 bases at J, with 16 bases between. In DNA form, the CDR3 reads TGCGCCAGCAGCCAAGAGGAGGGGGCGATTTTTACAGATACGCAGTATTTT. Amino acid sequence: CASSQEEGAIFTDTQYF.

This clonotype came up many times. This chain links TRBV28 with TRBJ2-1; D is possibly TRBD1 (6 bases). Germline-derived CDR1 and CDR2 are MDHEN and SYDVKM. The CDR3 is made up of 15 amino acids. V lost 3 bases and J 4 bases, leaving 13 bases between the germline ends. CDR3 sequence reads: CASSFGAGDYNEQFF. CDR3 nucleotides: TGTGCCAGCAGTTTTGGGGCAGGGGATTACAATGAGCAGTTCTTC.

This clonotype has a handful of counts. V and J are TRBV29-1 and TRBJ1-4; a weak D match, TRBD1 (6 bases). Trimming removed 7 bases at V and 4 bases at J, with 16 bases between. CDR1 and CDR2 (germline): SQVTM, ANQGSEA. This CDR3 has 14 residues. In DNA, the CDR3 is TGCAGCGGACACGGGGGCGTGAATAATGAAAAACTGTTTTTT. This gives the protein CSGHGGVNNEKLFF.

The V and J genes are TRBV18 and TRBJ2-2; D uncertain. Trimming stripped 0 bases from V and 3 bases from J, with 11 bases between. The CDR3 runs 16 residues. From germline, CDR1 is KGHSH and CDR2 LQKENI. The CDR3 sequence: CASSPPPRADTGELFF. The CDR3 DNA reads TGTGCCAGCTCACCACCGCCCCGGGCCGACACCGGGGAGCTGTTTTTT.

This clonotype has more than one count but fewer than ten. The gene calls are TRBV19 and TRBJ2-7; D might be TRBD1 (5 bases). Trimming left V 10 bases short and J 6 bases short, with 22 bases between. The CDR3 has 14 residues. Germline V gene sequence: CDR1 LNHDA, CDR2 SQIVND (reference sequence). CDR3 sequence reads: CATSPDISTFEQYF. CDR3 DNA sequence: TGTGCCACCAGTCCGGACATCTCCACGTTCGAGCAGTACTTC.

There are a few counts of this clonotype. This sequence joins TRBV5-6 and TRBJ2-7; TRBD2 aligns across 11 bases. Unmatched junction bases numbered 0, after V lost 2 bases and J lost 2 bases. Germline assignment: CDR1 SGHDT and CDR2 YYEEEE. The CDR3 has 14 residues. The CDR3 region has the DNA TGTGCCAGCAGCTTTAGCGGGGGGGCCTACGAGCAGTACTTC. It is translated as CASSFSGGAYEQYF.

This clonotype appeared a few times. The chain carries TRBV3-1 and TRBJ2-2; 7 bases are a match to TRBD2. This CDR3 spans 16 amino acids. CDR1 and CDR2 from the germline V gene are LGHDT and YNNKEL (reference sequence). Trimming at V came to 1 base and at J to 7 bases, leaving 9 bases not matched to a gene. The CDR3 reads CASSQVMRGYGGELFF. DNA for the CDR3: TGTGCCAGCAGCCAAGTAATGCGGGGGTACGGCGGGGAGCTGTTTTTT.

This clonotype was picked up many times. This chain joins TRBV7-8 and TRBJ2-7; D might be TRBD1 (5 bases). V lost 1 base and J 3 bases, leaving 7 bases between the germline ends. Germline CDR1 and CDR2: SGHVS and FQNEAQ. The CDR3 length is 13 residues. As DNA, the CDR3 is TGTGCCAGCAGCTTAGGACAGCACTACGAGCAGTACTTC. It is translated as CASSLGQHYEQYF.